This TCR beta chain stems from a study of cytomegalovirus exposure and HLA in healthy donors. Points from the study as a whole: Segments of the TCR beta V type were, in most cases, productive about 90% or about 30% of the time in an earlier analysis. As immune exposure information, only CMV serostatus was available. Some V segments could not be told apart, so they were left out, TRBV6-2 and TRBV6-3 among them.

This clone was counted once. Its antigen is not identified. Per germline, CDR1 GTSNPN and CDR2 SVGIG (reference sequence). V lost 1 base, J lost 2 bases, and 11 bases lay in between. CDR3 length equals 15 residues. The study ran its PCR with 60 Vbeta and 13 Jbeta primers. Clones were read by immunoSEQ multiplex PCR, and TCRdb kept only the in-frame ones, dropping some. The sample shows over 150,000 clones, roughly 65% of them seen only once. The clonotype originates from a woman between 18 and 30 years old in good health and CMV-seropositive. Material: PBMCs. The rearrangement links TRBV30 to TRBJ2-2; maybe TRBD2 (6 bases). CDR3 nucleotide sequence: TGTGCCTGGAGTGGGCGGGGCCGAAACACCGGGGAGCTGTTTTTT. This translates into CAWSGRGRNTGELFF.